This passage covers 6 T cell receptor beta chains from one sample sequenced in a study of blood T cell repertoires in COVID-19. Using immunoSEQ multiplex PCR, the repertoire was profiled, and TCRdb retains in-frame clones only, with some absent. The sample includes some 100,000 clones, over 70% of them seen just once. Sequenced sample: peripheral blood. The receptor set was obtained from a woman between 50 and 59 years old with acute or convalescent COVID-19.

V usage is TRBV18 and J usage is TRBJ1-3; TRBD1 aligns across 7 bases. The length of the CDR3 is 18 residues. V gave up 1 base and J gave up 2 bases; unmatched junction bases: 11. Per germline, CDR1 KGHSH and CDR2 LQKENI. The CDR3 region has the DNA TGTGCCAGCTCACCACGGGGTATCCGAGACAGGGCTGGAAACACCATATATTTT. The encoded protein is CASSPRGIRDRAGNTIYF.

The chain joins TRBV30 to TRBJ2-1; TRBD2 is a possible D gene (6 bases). The germline V gene has CDR1 GTSNPN and CDR2 SVGIG (reference sequence). The germline V and J ends were trimmed by 3 bases and 7 bases, with 19 bases remaining between them. The CDR3 consists of 15 residues. CDR3 coding DNA: TGTGCCTGGAGGGCTACGGGACTCCAAAGGAATGAGCAGTTCTTC. Translated: CAWRATGLQRNEQFF.

This clone was detected a few times. The chain uses TRBV7-9 and TRBJ2-7; 7 bases are a match to TRBD2. Germline lookup yields CDR1 SEHNR and CDR2 FQNEAQ (reference sequence). Trimming cost V 3 bases and J 5 bases; bases outside gene matches: 4. The CDR3 extends over 13 amino acids. Here the CDR3 reads CASSFHGGDEQYF. CDR3 bases: TGTGCCAGCAGCTTTCATGGGGGGGACGAGCAGTACTTC.

This chain connects TRBV7-9 to TRBJ1-2, with 8 bases lining up with TRBD1. The CDR3 is 14 residues long. CDR1 SEHNR and CDR2 FQNEAQ come from the germline V gene (reference sequence). Unmatched junction bases numbered 5, after V lost 4 bases and J lost 4 bases. The CDR3 protein is CASSSQGASYGYTF. CDR3 nucleotide sequence: TGTGCCAGCAGCTCCCAGGGGGCCAGCTATGGCTACACCTTC. The full variable domain, in which reference TRBV7-9 and TRBJ1-2 provide the parts outside the CDR3, is DTGVSQNPRHKITKRGQNVTFRCDPISEHNRLYWYRQTLGQGPEFLTYFQNEAQLEKSRLLSDRFSAERPKGSFSTLEIQRTEQGDSAMYLCASSSQGASYGYTFGSGTRLTVV.

This rearrangement joins TRBV7-8 to TRBJ1-2; D is perhaps TRBD1 (5 bases). The CDR3 runs to 13 residues. V dropped 6 bases and J dropped 0 bases, with 8 bases sitting between them. Germline-derived CDR1 and CDR2 are SGHVS and FQNEAQ. In DNA, the CDR3 is TGTGCCAGCAGGGGGACTTCTAACTATGGCTACACCTTC. Its translation is CASRGTSNYGYTF.

The CDR3 region is CASSEEGGGTEAFF. DNA for the CDR3: TGTGCCAGCAGTGAGGAAGGCGGGGGGACTGAAGCTTTCTTT. The chain links TRBV2 to TRBJ1-1; possibly TRBD1 for D (5 bases). The CDR3 has 14 amino acids. V was pared by 3 bases and J by 5 bases, with 13 bases between. In germline, CDR1 is SNHLY, CDR2 FYNNEI. Looking up the rest from reference TRBV2 and TRBJ1-1 gives the full variable domain: EPEVTQTPSHQVTQMGQEVILRCVPISNHLYFYWYRQILGQKVEFLVSFYNNEISEKSEIFDDQFSVERPDGSNFTLKIRSTKLEDSAMYFCASSEEGGGTEAFFGQGTRLTVV.